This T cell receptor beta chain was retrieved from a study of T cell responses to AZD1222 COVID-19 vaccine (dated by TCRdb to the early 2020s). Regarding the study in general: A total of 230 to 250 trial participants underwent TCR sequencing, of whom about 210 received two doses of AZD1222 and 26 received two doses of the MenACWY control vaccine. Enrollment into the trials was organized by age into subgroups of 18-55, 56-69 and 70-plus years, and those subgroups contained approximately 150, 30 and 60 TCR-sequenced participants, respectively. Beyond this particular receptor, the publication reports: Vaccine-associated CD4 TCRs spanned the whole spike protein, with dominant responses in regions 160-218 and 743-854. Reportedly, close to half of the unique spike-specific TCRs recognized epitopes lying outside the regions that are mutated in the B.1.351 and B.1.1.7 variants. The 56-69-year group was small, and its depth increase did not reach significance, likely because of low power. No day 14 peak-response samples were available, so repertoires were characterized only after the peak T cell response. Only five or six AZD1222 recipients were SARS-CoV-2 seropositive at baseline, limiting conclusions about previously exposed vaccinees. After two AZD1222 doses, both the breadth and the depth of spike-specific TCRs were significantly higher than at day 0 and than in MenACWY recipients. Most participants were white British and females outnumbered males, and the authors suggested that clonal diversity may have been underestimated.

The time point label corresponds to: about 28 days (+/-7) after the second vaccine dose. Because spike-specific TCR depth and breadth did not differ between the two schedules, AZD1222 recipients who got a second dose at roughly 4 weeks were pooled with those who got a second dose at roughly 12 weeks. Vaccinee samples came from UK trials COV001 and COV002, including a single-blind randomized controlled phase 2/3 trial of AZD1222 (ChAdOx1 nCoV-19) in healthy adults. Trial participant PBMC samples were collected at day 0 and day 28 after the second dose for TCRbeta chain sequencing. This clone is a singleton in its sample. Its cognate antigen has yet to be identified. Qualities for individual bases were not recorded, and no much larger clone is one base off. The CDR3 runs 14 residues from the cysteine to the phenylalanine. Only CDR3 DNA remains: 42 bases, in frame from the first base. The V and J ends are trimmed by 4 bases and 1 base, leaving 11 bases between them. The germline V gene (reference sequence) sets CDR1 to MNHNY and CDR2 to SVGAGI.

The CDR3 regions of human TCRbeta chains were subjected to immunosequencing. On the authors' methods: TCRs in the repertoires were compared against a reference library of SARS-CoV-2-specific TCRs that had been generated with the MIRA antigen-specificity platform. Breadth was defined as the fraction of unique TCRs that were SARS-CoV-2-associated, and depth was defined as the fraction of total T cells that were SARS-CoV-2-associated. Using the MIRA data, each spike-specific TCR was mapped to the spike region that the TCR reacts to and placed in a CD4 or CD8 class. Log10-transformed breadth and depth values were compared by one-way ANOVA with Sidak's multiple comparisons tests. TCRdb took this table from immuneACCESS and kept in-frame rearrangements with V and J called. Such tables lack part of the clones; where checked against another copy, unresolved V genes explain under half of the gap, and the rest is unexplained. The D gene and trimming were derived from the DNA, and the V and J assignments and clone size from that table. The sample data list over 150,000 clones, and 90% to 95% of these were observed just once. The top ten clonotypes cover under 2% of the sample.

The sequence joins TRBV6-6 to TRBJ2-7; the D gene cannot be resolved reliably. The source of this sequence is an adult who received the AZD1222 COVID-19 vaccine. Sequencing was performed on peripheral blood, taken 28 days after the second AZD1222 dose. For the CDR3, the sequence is CASSSAAKSYEQYF. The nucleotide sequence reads TGTGCCAGCAGTTCGGCGGCGAAATCCTACGAGCAGTACTTC.